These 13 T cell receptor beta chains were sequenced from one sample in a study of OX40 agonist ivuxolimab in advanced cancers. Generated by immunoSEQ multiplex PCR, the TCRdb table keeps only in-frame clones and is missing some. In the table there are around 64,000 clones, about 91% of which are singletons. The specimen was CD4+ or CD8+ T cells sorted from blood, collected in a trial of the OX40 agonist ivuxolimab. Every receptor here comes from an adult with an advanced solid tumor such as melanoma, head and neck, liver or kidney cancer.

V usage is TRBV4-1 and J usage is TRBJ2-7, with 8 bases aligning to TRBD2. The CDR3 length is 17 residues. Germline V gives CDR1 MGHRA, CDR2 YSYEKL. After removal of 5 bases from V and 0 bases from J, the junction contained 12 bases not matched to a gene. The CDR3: CASSVAPISGSSYEQYF. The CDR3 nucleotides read TGCGCCAGCAGCGTCGCTCCGATCAGCGGGAGCTCCTACGAGCAGTACTTC.

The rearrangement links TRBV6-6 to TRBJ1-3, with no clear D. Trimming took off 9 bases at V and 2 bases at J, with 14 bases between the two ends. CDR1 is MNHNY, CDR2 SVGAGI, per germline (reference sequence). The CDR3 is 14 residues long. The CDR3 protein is CASPLGGTGNTIYF. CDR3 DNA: TGTGCCAGTCCCCTAGGAGGCACTGGAAACACCATATATTTT.

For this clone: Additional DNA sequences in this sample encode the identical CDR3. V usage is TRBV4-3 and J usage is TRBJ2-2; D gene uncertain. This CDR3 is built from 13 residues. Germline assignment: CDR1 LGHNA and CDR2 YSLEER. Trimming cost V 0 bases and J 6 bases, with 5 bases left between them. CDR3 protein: CASSQDRAGELFF. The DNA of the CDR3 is TGCGCCAGCAGCCAAGATCGGGCCGGGGAGCTGTTTTTT.

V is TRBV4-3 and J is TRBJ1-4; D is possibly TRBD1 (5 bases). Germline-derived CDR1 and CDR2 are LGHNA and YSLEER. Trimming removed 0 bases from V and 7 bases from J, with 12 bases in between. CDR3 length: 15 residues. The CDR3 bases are TGCGCCAGCAGCCAAGATAGGGCAGGGTCTGAAAAACTGTTTTTT. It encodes CASSQDRAGSEKLFF.

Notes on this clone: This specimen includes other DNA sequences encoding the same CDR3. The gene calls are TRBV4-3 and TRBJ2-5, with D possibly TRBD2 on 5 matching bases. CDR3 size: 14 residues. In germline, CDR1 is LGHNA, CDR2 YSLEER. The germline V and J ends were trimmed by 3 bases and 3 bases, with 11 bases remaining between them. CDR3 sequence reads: CASSHGTGKETQYF. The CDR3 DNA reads TGCGCCAGCAGCCATGGAACGGGAAAAGAGACCCAGTACTTC.

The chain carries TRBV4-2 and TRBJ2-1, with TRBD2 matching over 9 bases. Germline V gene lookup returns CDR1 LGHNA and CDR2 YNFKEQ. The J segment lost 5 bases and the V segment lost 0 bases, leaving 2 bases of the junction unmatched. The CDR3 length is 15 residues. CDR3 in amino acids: CASSQETSGNNEQFF. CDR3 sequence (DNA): TGTGCCAGCAGCCAAGAGACTAGCGGCAACAATGAGCAGTTCTTC.

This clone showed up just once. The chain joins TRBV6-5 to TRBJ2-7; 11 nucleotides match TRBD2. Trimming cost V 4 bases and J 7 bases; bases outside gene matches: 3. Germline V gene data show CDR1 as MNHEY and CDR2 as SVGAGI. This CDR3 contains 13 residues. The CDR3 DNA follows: TGTGCCAGCAGTTCGGTAGCGGGAGGGGAGCAGTACTTC. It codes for CASSSVAGGEQYF.

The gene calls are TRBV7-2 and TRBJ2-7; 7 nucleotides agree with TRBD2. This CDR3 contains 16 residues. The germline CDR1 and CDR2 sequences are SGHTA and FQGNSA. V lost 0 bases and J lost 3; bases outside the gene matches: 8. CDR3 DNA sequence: TGTGCCAGCAGCTTAGCGGGGAGGGGCGCCGGCTACGAGCAGTACTTC. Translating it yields CASSLAGRGAGYEQYF.

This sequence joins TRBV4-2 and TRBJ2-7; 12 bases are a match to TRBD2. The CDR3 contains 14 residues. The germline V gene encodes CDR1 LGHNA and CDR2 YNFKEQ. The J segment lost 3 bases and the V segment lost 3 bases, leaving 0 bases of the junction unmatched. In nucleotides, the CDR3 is TGTGCCAGCAGCCAGACTAGCGGGAGCTACGAGCAGTACTTC. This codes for CASSQTSGSYEQYF.

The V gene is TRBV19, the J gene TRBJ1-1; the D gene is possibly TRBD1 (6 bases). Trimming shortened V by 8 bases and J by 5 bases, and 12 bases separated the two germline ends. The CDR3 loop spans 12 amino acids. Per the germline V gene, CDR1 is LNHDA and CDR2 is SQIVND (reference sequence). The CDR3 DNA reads TGTGCCAGTTCACAGGGAGGTACTGAAGCTTTCTTT. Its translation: CASSQGGTEAFF.

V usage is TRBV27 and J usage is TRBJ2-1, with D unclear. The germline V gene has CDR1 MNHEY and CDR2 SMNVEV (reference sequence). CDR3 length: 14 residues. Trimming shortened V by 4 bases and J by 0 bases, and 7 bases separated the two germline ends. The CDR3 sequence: CASSWTPSYNEQFF. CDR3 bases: TGTGCCAGCAGTTGGACCCCCTCCTACAATGAGCAGTTCTTC.

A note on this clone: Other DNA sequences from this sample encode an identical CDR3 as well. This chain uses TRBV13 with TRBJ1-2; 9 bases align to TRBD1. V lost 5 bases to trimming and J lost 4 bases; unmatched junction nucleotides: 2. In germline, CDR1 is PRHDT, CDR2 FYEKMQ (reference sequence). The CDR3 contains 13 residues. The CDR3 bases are TGTGCCAGCAGCGAGACAGGGGGCTATGGCTACACCTTC. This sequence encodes CASSETGGYGYTF.

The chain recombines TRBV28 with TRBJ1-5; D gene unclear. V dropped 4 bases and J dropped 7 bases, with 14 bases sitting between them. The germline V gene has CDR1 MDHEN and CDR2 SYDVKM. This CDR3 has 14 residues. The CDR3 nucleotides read TGTGCCAGCAGTTACCACAGCTCTGAGCAGCCCCAGCATTTT. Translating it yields CASSYHSSEQPQHF.